The present T cell receptor (beta chain) was sequenced within a study of cytomegalovirus exposure and HLA in healthy donors. Study context: For the approximately 430 genotyped donors, 75% to 90% fell within the Caucasian-associated ancestry cluster.

Study-wide findings and caveats: On later analysis, the bulk of CMV-associated TCR beta chains appeared to be HLA-restricted.

The PCR made use of 60 Vbeta and 13 Jbeta primers. Clones were sequenced by immunoSEQ multiplex PCR, and TCRdb holds only the in-frame ones, with some missing. The sample has some 160,000 clones; about two thirds are singletons. Concerning this clone: The antigen is not known.

From germline, CDR1 is MNHEY and CDR2 SMNVEV (reference sequence). The CDR3 is 15 amino acids. Germline trimming cut 6 bases from V and 5 bases from J; bases unmatched to any gene: 12. Sequencing was performed on PBMCs. This clonotype originated in a man between 60 and 70 years old in good health and CMV-seronegative. The rearrangement joins TRBV27 to TRBJ2-5; 7 nucleotides match TRBD2. The CDR3 nucleotides read TGTGCCAGCAGACCTTTGGGGGGGGAGAGGGAGACCCAGTACTTC. It is translated as CASRPLGGERETQYF.